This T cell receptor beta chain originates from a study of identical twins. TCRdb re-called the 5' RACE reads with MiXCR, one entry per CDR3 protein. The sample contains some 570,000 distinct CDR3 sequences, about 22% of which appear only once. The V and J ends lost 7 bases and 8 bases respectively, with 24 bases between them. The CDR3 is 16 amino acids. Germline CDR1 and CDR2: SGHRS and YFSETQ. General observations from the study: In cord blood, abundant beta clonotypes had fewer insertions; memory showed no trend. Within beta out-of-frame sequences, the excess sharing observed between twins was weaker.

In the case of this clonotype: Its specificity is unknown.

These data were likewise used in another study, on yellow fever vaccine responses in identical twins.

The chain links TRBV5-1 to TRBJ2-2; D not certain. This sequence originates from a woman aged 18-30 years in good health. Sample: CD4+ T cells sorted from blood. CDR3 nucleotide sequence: TGCGCCAGCGGACCCCAGTCTCTGCCCTCTGCTGGGGAGCTGTTTTTT. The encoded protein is CASGPQSLPSAGELFF.